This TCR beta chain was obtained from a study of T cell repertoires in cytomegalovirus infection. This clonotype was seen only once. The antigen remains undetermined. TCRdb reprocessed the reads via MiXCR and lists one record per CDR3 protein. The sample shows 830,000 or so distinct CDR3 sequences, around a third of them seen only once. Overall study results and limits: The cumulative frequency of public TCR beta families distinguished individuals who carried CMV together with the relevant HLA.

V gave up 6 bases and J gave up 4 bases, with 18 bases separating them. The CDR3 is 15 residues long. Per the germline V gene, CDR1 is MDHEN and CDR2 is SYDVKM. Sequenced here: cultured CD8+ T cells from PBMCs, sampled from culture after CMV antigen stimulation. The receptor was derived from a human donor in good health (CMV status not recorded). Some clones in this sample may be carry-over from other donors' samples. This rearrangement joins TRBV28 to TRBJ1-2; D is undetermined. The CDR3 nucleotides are TGTGCCAGCAGATCGTTCGGGGATAGGCCCTATGGCTACACCTTC. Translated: CASRSFGDRPYGYTF.